The clone carrying this T cell receptor (beta chain) qualifies as medium-sized (0.01 to 0.1%). The antigen remains undetermined. This specimen belongs to a study of metastatic and nonmetastatic thyroid tumors. About the research overall: Repertoire comparisons spanned blood and tumor or nodule tissue from malignant and benign thyroid patients. Points from the study as a whole: Benign nodules reportedly had significantly lower TCR beta diversity than malignant thyroid tumors in blood and tumor.

Each patient came to thyroid surgery without any prior treatment (of any kind). Germline V gene lookup returns CDR1 MNHNS and CDR2 SASEGT. The CDR3 spans 14 residues. The V and J ends lost 5 bases and 1 base, in that order; junction bases with no gene match: 1. Per the study methods: A papillary thyroid cancer distant-metastasis classifier was built from CDR3 differences across clinicopathological groups. Using MiXCR, TCRdb reanalyzed the PCR reads. What appears here as the V and J calls and clone size reflects TCRdb's work, not the paper's. The sample contains fewer than 35,000 clones, about a tenth of which appear only once.

This receptor was obtained from a female donor with papillary thyroid cancer or a benign thyroid nodule (not recorded which). Some clones in this sample may be carry-over from other donors' samples. The chain has TRBV6-1 and TRBJ1-1, with TRBD1 matching 10 bases. The sample was blood. The chain's CDR3 is CASSRTGGNTEAFF. The CDR3 DNA is TGTGCCAGCAGTAGGACAGGGGGGAACACTGAAGCTTTCTTT.